The 22 T cell receptor beta chains below all came from one sample that was sequenced in a study of vaccination effects on CD4 cells after COVID-19. In the ViraFEST assay, antigen-specific CD4+ clonotypes were identified by expansion after peptide-pool stimulation. CD4+ T cells were isolated after about eleven days of culture. The healthy vaccine recipients, who had no prior SARS-CoV-2 infection, showed negative nucleocapsid antibodies. These receptors lack a known antigen. Assay: immunoSEQ multiplex PCR; the TCRdb copy retains only in-frame clones and omits some. The repertoire holds 25,000 to 35,000 clones, around 75% seen once, with 25% to 35% in the top ten. The input for sequencing was CD4+ T cells from PBMCs cultured with SARS-CoV-2 spike peptides, taken before COVID-19 vaccination. These TCRs come from a human donor who received a COVID-19 vaccine.

V is TRBV19 and J is TRBJ2-5; 12 positions match TRBD2. Trimming cost V 6 bases and J 5 bases; bases outside gene matches: 4. CDR3 size: 14 residues. Germline values: CDR1 LNHDA, CDR2 SQIVND (reference sequence). CDR3 loop: CASSLAGGDETQYF. In DNA form, the CDR3 reads TGTGCCAGTAGCCTAGCGGGAGGGGATGAGACCCAGTACTTC. Full variable domain (missing parts from reference TRBV19 and TRBJ2-5): DGGITQSPKYLFRKEGQNVTLSCEQNLNHDAMYWYRQDPGQGLRLIYYSQIVNDFQKGDIAEGYSVSREKKESFPLTVTSAQKNPTAFYLCASSLAGGDETQYFGPGTRLLVL.

This clone was recorded only once. V and J are TRBV18 and TRBJ2-7; a weak D match, TRBD1 (5 bases). CDR3 length equals 14 residues. V lost 5 bases and J 2 bases, leaving 13 bases between the germline ends. Germline CDR1 KGHSH, CDR2 LQKENI. CDR3 in amino acids: CASSKGAVTYEQYF. The CDR3 DNA follows: TGTGCCAGCTCAAAAGGGGCAGTTACCTACGAGCAGTACTTC.

This chain uses TRBV3-1 (or the pseudogene TRBV3-2) with TRBJ2-2, with D unclear. The CDR3 contains 14 residues. V lost 4 bases, J lost 5 bases, and 11 bases lay in between. The germline V gene encodes CDR1 LGHDT and CDR2 YNNKEL (reference sequence). CDR3 coding DNA: TGTGCCAGCAGCCCACAGACGGCTACCGGGGAGCTGTTTTTT. It is translated as CASSPQTATGELFF.

The chain employs TRBV5-1 and TRBJ1-5; 8 bases line up with TRBD1. The CDR3 loop spans 16 amino acids. Germline V gene data show CDR1 as SGHRS and CDR2 as YFSETQ. V lost 3 bases to trimming and J lost 1 base; unmatched junction nucleotides: 6. CDR3 region: CASSSGQGGSNQPQHF. DNA of the CDR3: TGCGCCAGCAGCTCAGGACAGGGAGGAAGCAATCAGCCCCAGCATTTT.

V gene TRBV5-1 combines with J gene TRBJ2-1; perhaps TRBD2 as D (6 bases). Germline V gene data show CDR1 as SGHRS and CDR2 as YFSETQ. V lost 7 bases, J lost 9 bases, and 29 bases lay in between. The CDR3 covers 17 residues. In DNA form, the CDR3 reads TGCGCCAGCCATAACCCGATAGCGGTCAGAATAGACGGTGAGCAGTTCTTC. This gives the protein CASHNPIAVRIDGEQFF.

The CDR3 loop reads CASSVGGGRGQPQHF. The CDR3 DNA follows: TGTGCCAGCAGCGTAGGCGGGGGGCGAGGTCAGCCCCAGCATTTT. The rearrangement uses TRBV9 and TRBJ1-5, with TRBD1 as a possible D gene (6 bases). Trimming took 0 bases from V and 6 from J, leaving 13 bases between them. This CDR3 region has 15 residues. CDR1 and CDR2 from the germline V gene are SGDLS and YYNGEE. Using reference TRBV9 and TRBJ1-5 for the parts outside the CDR3, the full variable domain is DSGVTQTPKHLITATGQRVTLRCSPRSGDLSVYWYQQSLDQGLQFLIQYYNGEERAKGNILERFSAQQFPDLHSELNLSSLELGDSALYFCASSVGGGRGQPQHFGDGTRLSIL.

The genes are TRBV7-2 and TRBJ2-2, with 7 bases aligning to TRBD1. The germline V gene has CDR1 SGHTA and CDR2 FQGNSA. Trimming took 4 bases from V and 6 from J; bases not matched to a gene: 11. This CDR3 contains 16 residues. CDR3 DNA sequence: TGTGCCAGCAGCTCACCCCCGGACAGGCGGGCCGGGGAGCTGTTTTTT. Protein sequence: CASSSPPDRRAGELFF.

This sequence joins TRBV10-3 and TRBJ1-1; 7 bases agree with TRBD1. Germline CDR1 reads ENHRY; CDR2 reads SYGVKD. Trimming at V came to 10 bases and at J to 5 bases, leaving 16 bases not matched to a gene. The length of the CDR3 is 15 residues. The DNA for the CDR3 is TGTGCCACAAATAAGTCGGACAGGCTGGGGACTGAAGCTTTCTTT. Translation: CATNKSDRLGTEAFF.

The J gene is TRBJ1-1, the V gene TRBV5-1; 7 nucleotides agree with TRBD1. The CDR3 runs 13 residues. Per germline, CDR1 SGHRS and CDR2 YFSETQ. V was clipped by 5 bases and J by 3 bases; unmatched bases: 4. CDR3 amino acids: CASSPTGDTEAFF. CDR3 nucleotides: TGCGCCAGCAGTCCAACAGGGGACACTGAAGCTTTCTTT.

The rearrangement uses TRBV7-2 and TRBJ2-1; 9 bases align to TRBD2. Germline V gene sequence: CDR1 SGHTA, CDR2 FQGNSA. V lost 1 base to trimming and J lost 6 bases; unmatched junction nucleotides: 4. The CDR3 is 15 amino acids. The CDR3 coding sequence is TGTGCCAGCAGCTTAGAACTAGCGGGCCTCAATGAGCAGTTCTTC. It specifies CASSLELAGLNEQFF.

The V and J genes are TRBV19 and TRBJ1-3; TRBD1 matches at 8 bases. Trimming cost V 4 bases and J 3 bases; bases outside gene matches: 8. The V gene's germline CDR1 is LNHDA and CDR2 SQIVND (reference sequence). The CDR3 covers 16 residues. The CDR3 protein is CASSTRQGRNGNTIYF. CDR3 DNA sequence: TGTGCCAGTAGTACAAGACAGGGGCGGAATGGAAACACCATATATTTT.

The chain has TRBV11-2 and TRBJ1-1; TRBD1 aligns across 9 bases. Trimming took 5 bases from V and 6 from J; bases not matched to a gene: 4. This CDR3 has 13 amino acids. The germline gives CDR1 SGHAT, CDR2 FQNNGV. CDR3 residues: CASSLRQGAEAFF. CDR3 DNA sequence: TGTGCCAGCAGCCTTAGACAGGGGGCTGAAGCTTTCTTT.

The V and J genes are TRBV7-8 and TRBJ1-2, with TRBD1 matching 7 bases. Per the germline V gene, CDR1 is SGHVS and CDR2 is FQNEAQ. Unmatched junction bases numbered 4, after V lost 5 bases and J lost 4 bases. The CDR3 runs to 13 residues. The CDR3 nucleotides are TGTGCCAGCAGCCGGACAGGAAGCTATGGCTACACCTTC. Translation: CASSRTGSYGYTF.

The chain links TRBV5-1 to TRBJ2-7; D tentatively fits TRBD1 or TRBD2 (5 bases each). CDR3 length: 15 amino acids. Germline CDR1 SGHRS, CDR2 YFSETQ. V gave up 4 bases and J gave up 7 bases, with 21 bases separating them. CDR3 loop: CASSRGPRVEEEQYF. In nucleotides, the CDR3 is TGCGCCAGCAGCCGGGGCCCGAGGGTAGAGGAAGAGCAGTACTTC.

The CDR3 bases are TGTGCCAGCAGTTACGGCTACGGGAATGGAAACACCATATATTTT. It specifies CASSYGYGNGNTIYF. The genes are TRBV6-5 and TRBJ1-3; D is undetermined. The CDR3 extends over 15 amino acids. The germline gives CDR1 MNHEY, CDR2 SVGAGI. V lost 2 bases and J 3 bases, leaving 11 bases between the germline ends.

This clone was counted only a few times. This chain links TRBV5-4 with TRBJ1-2; D gene ambiguous. The CDR3 covers 14 residues. Germline V gene lookup returns CDR1 SGHNT and CDR2 YYREEE (reference sequence). Trimming stripped 0 bases from V and 1 base from J, with 7 bases between. The DNA of the CDR3 is TGTGCCAGCAGCTTGGCTTCGATTAACTATGGCTACACCTTC. Translated, it gives CASSLASINYGYTF. Looking up the rest from reference TRBV5-4 and TRBJ1-2 gives the full variable domain: ETGVTQSPTHLIKTRGQQVTLRCSSQSGHNTVSWYQQALGQGPQFIFQYYREEENGRGNFPPRFSGLQFPNYSSELNVNALELDDSALYLCASSLASINYGYTFGSGTRLTVV.

The gene calls are TRBV18 and TRBJ2-3; TRBD1 matches 7 bases. This CDR3 spans 15 amino acids. CDR1 and CDR2 (germline): KGHSH, LQKENI. The J segment lost 6 bases and the V segment lost 0 bases, leaving 6 bases of the junction unmatched. The CDR3 coding sequence is TGTGCCAGCTCACCACCGAACAGGGGCTCGGATACGCAGTATTTT. Its protein is CASSPPNRGSDTQYF.

The CDR3 reads CAISEGAGVVYNEQFF. DNA of the CDR3: TGTGCCATCAGTGAGGGGGCGGGAGTGGTCTACAATGAGCAGTTCTTC. This rearrangement joins TRBV10-3 to TRBJ2-1, with 7 bases lining up with TRBD2. The CDR3 has 16 residues. CDR1 is ENHRY, CDR2 SYGVKD, per germline. J gave up 3 bases and V 2 bases, and 7 bases lay outside the gene matches.

The V and J genes are TRBV7-9 and TRBJ2-2; D uncertain. CDR1 is SEHNR and CDR2 is FQNEAQ in the germline V gene (reference sequence). This CDR3 has 12 residues. Trimming left V 3 bases short and J 5 bases short, with 4 bases between. The CDR3 bases are TGTGCCAGCAGCTTGGGGACCGGGGAGCTGTTTTTT. This gives the protein CASSLGTGELFF. The full variable domain, its missing parts supplied by reference TRBV7-9 and TRBJ2-2, is DTGVSQNPRHKITKRGQNVTFRCDPISEHNRLYWYRQTLGQGPEFLTYFQNEAQLEKSRLLSDRFSAERPKGSFSTLEIQRTEQGDSAMYLCASSLGTGELFFGEGSRLTVL.

The chain's CDR3 is CASSSTGGENQPQHF. The CDR3 DNA is TGTGCCAGCAGCTCAACAGGGGGTGAAAATCAGCCCCAGCATTTT. The chain links TRBV7-2 to TRBJ1-5, with 8 bases lining up with TRBD1. The J segment lost 4 bases and the V segment lost 4 bases, leaving 6 bases of the junction unmatched. The CDR3 is 15 residues long. Germline V gives CDR1 SGHTA, CDR2 FQGNSA.

V gene TRBV28 combines with J gene TRBJ1-5; tentative D call: TRBD1 (5 bases). Trimming removed 5 bases at V and 6 bases at J, with 20 bases between. Germline lookup yields CDR1 MDHEN and CDR2 SYDVKM. CDR3 size: 16 residues. The CDR3 here is CASSLLSPQGGQPQHF. For the CDR3, the DNA is TGTGCCAGCAGTCTACTTTCCCCTCAGGGTGGTCAGCCCCAGCATTTT.

In its sample, this clone was seen a few times. This rearrangement joins TRBV19 to TRBJ1-2, with D perhaps matching TRBD1 (5 bases). This CDR3 has 14 residues. Germline V lookup: CDR1 LNHDA, CDR2 SQIVND (reference sequence). Trimming took 7 bases from V and 2 from J, leaving 14 bases between them. DNA for the CDR3: TGTGCCAGTACCCTGGGACCGATGAACTATGGCTACACCTTC. Its protein is CASTLGPMNYGYTF.